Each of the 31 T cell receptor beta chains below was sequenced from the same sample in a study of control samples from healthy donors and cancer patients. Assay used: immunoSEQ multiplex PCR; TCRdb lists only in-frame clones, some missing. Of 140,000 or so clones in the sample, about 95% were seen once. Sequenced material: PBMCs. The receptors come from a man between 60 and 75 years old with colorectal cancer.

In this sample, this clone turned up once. The CDR3 is CASSPPMAPETQYF. CDR3 nucleotide sequence: TGCGCCAGCAGCCCCCCAATGGCCCCAGAGACCCAGTACTTC. The rearrangement links TRBV5-1 to TRBJ2-5; D not resolved. Trimming left V 4 bases short and J 4 bases short, with 14 bases between. CDR1 is SGHRS, CDR2 YFSETQ, per germline. The CDR3 is 14 amino acids.

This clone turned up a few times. The CDR3 DNA reads TGCGCCAGCAGCTTTACGACAGGGGGCACAGATACGCAGTATTTT. It is translated as CASSFTTGGTDTQYF. The chain uses TRBV5-1 and TRBJ2-3; TRBD1 aligns across 8 bases. Trimming at V came to 2 bases and at J to 1 base, leaving 3 bases not matched to a gene. The CDR3 spans 15 residues. The germline V gene has CDR1 SGHRS and CDR2 YFSETQ.

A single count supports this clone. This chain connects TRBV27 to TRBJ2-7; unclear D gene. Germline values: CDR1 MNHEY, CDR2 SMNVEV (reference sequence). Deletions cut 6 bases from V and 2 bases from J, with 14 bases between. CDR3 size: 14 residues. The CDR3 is CASSPHRAPYEQYF. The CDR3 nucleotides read TGTGCCAGCAGCCCACATCGCGCACCCTACGAGCAGTACTTC.

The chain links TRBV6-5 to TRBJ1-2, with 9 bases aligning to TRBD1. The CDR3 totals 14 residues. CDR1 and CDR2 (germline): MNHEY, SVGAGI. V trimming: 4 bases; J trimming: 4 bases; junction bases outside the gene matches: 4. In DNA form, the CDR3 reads TGTGCCAGCAGTTGGGACAGGGACTCCTATGGCTACACCTTC. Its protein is CASSWDRDSYGYTF.

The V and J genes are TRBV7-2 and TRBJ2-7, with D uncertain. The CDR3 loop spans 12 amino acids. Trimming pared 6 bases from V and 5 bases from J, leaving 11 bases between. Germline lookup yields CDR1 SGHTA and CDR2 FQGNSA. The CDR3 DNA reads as TGTGCCAGCAGGGAATTGTCGAACGAGCAGTACTTC. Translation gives CASRELSNEQYF.

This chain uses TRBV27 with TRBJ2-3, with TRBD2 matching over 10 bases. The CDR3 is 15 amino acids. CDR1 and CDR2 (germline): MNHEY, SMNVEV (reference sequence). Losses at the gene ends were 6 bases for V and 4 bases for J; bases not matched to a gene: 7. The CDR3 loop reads CASSTAGGAADTQYF. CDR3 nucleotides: TGTGCCAGCAGCACAGCGGGGGGGGCGGCAGATACGCAGTATTTT.

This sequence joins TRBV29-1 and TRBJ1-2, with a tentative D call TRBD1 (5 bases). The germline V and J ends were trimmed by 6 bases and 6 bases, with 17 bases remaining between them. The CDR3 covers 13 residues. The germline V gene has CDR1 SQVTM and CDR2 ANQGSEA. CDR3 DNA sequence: TGCAGCGTGGCAGAGACTCCCAGGGATGGCTACACCTTC. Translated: CSVAETPRDGYTF.

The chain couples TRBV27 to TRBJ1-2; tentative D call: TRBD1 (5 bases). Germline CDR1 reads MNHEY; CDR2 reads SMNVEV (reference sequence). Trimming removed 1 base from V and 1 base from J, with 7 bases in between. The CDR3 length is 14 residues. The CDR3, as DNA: TGTGCCAGCAGTTTATATGGGGGTAACTATGGCTACACCTTC. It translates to CASSLYGGNYGYTF.

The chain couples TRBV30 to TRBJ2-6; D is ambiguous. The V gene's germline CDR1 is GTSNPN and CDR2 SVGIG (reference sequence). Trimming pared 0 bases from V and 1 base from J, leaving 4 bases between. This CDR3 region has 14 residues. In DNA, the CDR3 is TGTGCCTGGAGTGTAGGGTCTGGGGCCAACGTCCTGACTTTC. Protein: CAWSVGSGANVLTF.

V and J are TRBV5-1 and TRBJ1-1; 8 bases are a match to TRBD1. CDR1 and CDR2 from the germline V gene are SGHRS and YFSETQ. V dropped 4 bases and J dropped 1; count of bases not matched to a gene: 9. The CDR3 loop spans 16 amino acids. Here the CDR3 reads CASSPIPGTGNTEAFF. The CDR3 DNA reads TGCGCCAGCAGCCCCATTCCCGGGACAGGGAACACTGAAGCTTTCTTT. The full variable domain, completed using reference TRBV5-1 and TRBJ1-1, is KAGVTQTPRYLIKTRGQQVTLSCSPISGHRSVSWYQQTPGQGLQFLFEYFSETQRNKGNFPGRFSGRQFSNSRSEMNVSTLELGDSALYLCASSPIPGTGNTEAFFGQGTRLTVV.

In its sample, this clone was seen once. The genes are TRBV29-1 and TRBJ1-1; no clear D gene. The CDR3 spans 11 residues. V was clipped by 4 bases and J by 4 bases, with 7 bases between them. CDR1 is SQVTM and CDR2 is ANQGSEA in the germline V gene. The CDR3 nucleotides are TGCAGCGTTGTGGTATTCACTGAAGCTTTCTTT. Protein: CSVVVFTEAFF.

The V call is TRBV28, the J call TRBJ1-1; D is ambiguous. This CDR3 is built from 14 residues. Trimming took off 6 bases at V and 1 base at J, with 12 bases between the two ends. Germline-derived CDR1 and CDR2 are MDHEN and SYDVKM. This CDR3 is CASRFLRPNTEAFF. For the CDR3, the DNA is TGTGCCAGCAGGTTCCTTAGACCGAACACTGAAGCTTTCTTT.

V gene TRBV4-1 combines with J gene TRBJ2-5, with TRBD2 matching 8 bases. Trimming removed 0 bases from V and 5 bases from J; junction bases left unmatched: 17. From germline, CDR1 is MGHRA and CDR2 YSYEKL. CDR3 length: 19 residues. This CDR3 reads CASSQESRIGGGPGETQYF. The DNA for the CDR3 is TGCGCCAGCAGCCAAGAAAGCCGGATTGGCGGGGGGCCAGGGGAGACCCAGTACTTC.

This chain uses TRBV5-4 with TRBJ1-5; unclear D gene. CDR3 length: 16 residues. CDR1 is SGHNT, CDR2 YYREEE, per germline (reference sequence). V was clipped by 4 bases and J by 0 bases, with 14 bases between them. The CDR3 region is CASSADGIYSNQPQHF. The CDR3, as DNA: TGTGCCAGCAGCGCAGACGGGATATATAGCAATCAGCCCCAGCATTTT.

CDR3: CAWSVRADTEAFF. DNA for the CDR3: TGTGCCTGGAGTGTACGAGCAGACACTGAAGCTTTCTTT. V is TRBV30 and J is TRBJ1-1, with D unclear. The V gene's germline CDR1 is GTSNPN and CDR2 SVGIG (reference sequence). The CDR3 totals 13 residues. V was clipped by 0 bases and J by 3 bases, with 8 bases between them.

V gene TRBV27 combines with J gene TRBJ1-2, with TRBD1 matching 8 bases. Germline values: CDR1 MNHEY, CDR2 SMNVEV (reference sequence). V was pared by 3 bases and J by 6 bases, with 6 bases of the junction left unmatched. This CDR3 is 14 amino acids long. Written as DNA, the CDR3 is TGTGCCAGCAGTTTGGGACAGGTCCCTAATGGCTACACCTTC. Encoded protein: CASSLGQVPNGYTF.

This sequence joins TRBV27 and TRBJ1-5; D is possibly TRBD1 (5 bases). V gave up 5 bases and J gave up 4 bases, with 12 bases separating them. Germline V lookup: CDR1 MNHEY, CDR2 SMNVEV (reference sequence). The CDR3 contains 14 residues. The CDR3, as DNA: TGTGCCAGCAGTCGGGGCCAGTTAAATCAGCCCCAGCATTTT. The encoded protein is CASSRGQLNQPQHF.

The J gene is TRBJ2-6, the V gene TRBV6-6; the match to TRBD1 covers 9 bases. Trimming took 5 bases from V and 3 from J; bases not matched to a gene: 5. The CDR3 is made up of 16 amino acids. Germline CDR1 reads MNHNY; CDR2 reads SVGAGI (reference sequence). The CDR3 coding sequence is TGTGCCAGCAGTCCACAGGGGGCACGTGGGGCCAACGTCCTGACTTTC. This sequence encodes CASSPQGARGANVLTF.

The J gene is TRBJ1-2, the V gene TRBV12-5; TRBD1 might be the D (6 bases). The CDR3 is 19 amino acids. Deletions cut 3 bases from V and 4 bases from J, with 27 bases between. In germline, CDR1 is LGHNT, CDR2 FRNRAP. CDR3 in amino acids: CASGLIYPPTGSKTYGYTF. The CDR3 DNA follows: TGTGCTAGTGGTTTAATTTATCCCCCGACAGGTAGTAAAACCTATGGCTACACCTTC.

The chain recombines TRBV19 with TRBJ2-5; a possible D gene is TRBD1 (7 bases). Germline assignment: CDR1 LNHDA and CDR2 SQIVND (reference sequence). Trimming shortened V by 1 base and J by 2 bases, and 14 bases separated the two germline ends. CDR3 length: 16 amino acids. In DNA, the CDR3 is TGTGCCAGTAGTATAGCCCAGGGGGGAATACAAGAGACCCAGTACTTC. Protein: CASSIAQGGIQETQYF.

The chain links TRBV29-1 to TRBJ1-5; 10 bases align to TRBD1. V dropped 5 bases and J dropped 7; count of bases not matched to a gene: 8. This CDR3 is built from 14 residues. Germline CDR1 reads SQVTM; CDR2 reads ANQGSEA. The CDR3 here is CSVRTGGVGQPQHF. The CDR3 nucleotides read TGCAGCGTTCGGACAGGGGGAGTCGGACAGCCCCAGCATTTT.

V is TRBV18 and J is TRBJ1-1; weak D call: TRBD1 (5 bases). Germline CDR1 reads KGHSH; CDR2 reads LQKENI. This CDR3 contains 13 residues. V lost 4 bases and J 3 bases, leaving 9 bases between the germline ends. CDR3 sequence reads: CASSLGEDTEAFF. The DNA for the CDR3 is TGTGCCAGCTCACTGGGGGAGGACACTGAAGCTTTCTTT.

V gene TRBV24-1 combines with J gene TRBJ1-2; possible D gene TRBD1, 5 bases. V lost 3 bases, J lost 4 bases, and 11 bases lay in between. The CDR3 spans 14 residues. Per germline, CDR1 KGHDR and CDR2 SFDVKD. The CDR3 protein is CATSDPDSPYGYTF. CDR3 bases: TGTGCCACCAGTGATCCAGACAGCCCCTATGGCTACACCTTC.

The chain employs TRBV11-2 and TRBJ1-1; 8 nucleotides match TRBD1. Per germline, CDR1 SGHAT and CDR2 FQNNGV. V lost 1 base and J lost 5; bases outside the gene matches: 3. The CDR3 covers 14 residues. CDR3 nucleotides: TGTGCCAGCAGCTTAGGGACAGGGTCGACTGAAGCTTTCTTT. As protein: CASSLGTGSTEAFF.

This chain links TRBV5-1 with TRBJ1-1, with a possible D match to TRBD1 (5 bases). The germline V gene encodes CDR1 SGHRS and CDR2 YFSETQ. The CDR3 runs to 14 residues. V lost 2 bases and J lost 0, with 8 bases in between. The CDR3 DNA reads TGCGCCAGCAGCTTAGGGGATTTGAACACTGAAGCTTTCTTT. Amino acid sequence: CASSLGDLNTEAFF.

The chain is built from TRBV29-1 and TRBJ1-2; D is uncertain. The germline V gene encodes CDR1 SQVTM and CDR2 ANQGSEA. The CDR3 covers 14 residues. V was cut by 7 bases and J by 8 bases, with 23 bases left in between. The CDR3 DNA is TGCAGCGCCCCGGGGATGGGCGGGGTCGCCGGCTACACCTTC. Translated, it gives CSAPGMGGVAGYTF. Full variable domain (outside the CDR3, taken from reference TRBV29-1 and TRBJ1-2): SAVISQKPSRDICQRGTSLTIQCQVDSQVTMMFWYRQQPGQSLTLIATANQGSEATYESGFVIDKFPISRPNLTFSTLTVSNMSPEDSSIYLCSAPGMGGVAGYTFGSGTRLTVV.

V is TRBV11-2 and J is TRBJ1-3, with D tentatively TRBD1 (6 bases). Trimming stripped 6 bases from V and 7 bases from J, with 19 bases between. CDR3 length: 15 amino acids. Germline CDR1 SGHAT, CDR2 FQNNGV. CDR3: CASSLGQPGGNTIYF. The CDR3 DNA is TGTGCCAGCAGTCTCGGGCAGCCCGGGGGCAACACCATATATTTT. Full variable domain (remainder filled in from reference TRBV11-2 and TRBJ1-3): EAGVAQSPRYKIIEKRQSVAFWCNPISGHATLYWYQQILGQGPKLLIQFQNNGVVDDSQLPKDRFSAERLKGVDSTLKIQPAKLEDSAVYLCASSLGQPGGNTIYFGEGSWLTVV.

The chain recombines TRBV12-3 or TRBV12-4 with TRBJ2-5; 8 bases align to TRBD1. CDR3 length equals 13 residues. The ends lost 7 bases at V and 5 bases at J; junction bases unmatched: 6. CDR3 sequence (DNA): TGTGCCAGCAAGACAGGGGATCAGGAGACCCAGTACTTC. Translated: CASKTGDQETQYF.

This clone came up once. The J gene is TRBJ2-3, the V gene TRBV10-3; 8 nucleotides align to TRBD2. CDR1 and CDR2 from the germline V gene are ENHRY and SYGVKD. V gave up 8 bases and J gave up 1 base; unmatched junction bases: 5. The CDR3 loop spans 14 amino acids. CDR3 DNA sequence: TGTGCCATCGGCCGGCGGGGGGGCACAGATACGCAGTATTTT. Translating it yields CAIGRRGGTDTQYF.

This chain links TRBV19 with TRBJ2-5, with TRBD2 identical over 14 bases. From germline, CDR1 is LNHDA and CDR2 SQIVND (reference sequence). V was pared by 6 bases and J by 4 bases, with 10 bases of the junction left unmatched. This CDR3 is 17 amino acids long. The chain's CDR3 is CASSSTSGGEMGETQYF. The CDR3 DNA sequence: TGTGCCAGTAGCTCGACTAGCGGGGGGGAAATGGGAGAGACCCAGTACTTC.

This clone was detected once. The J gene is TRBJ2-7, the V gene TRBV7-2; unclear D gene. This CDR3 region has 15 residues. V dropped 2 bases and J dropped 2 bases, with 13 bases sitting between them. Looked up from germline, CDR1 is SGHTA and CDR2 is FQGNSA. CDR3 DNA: TGTGCCAGCAGCTTAAGTTGGGGAACTACCTACGAGCAGTACTTC. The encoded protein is CASSLSWGTTYEQYF.